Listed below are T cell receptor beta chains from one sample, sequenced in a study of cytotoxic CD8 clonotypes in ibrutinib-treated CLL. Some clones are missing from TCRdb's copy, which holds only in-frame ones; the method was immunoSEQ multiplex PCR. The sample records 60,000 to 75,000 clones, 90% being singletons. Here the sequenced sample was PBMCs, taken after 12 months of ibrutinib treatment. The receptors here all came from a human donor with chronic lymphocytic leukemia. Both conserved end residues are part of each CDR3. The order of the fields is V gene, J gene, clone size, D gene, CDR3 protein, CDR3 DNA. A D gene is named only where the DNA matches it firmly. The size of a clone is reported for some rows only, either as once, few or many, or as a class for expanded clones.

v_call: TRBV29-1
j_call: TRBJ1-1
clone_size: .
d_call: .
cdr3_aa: CSGSPQGNTEAFF
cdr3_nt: TGCAGCGGCTCCCCACAGGGGAACACTGAAGCTTTCTTT

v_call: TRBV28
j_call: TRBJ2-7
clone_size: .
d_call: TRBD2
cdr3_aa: CASSSGIYEQYF
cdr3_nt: TGTGCCAGCAGTAGCGGGATATACGAGCAGTACTTC

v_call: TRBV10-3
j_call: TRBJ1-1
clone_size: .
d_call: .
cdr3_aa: CAISDIGGQGNTEAFF
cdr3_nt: TGTGCCATCAGTGATATCGGCGGCCAGGGGAACACTGAAGCTTTCTTT

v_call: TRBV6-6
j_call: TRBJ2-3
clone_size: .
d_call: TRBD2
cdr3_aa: CASSYSRTSSDTQYF
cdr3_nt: TGTGCCAGCAGTTACTCGAGGACTAGCAGCGATACGCAGTATTTT

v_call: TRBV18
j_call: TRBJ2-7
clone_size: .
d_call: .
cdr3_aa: CASSPLSGDSSYEQYF
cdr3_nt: TGTGCCAGCTCACCATTATCGGGGGACAGCTCCTACGAGCAGTACTTC

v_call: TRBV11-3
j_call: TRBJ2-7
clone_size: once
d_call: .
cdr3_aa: CASSEYTGSEREQYF
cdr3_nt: TGTGCCAGCAGCGAGTATACCGGGAGTGAGAGGGAGCAGTACTTC

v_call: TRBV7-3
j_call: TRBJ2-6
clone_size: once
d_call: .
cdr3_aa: CASSSDISGANVLTF
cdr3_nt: TGTGCCAGCAGCTCGGACATCTCTGGGGCCAACGTCCTGACTTTC

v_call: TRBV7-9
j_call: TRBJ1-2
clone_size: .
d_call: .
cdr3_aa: CATTVGASFFFDGYTF
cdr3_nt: TGTGCCACCACTGTGGGGGCGTCATTTTTCTTTGATGGCTACACCTTC

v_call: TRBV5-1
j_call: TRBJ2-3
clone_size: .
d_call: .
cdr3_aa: CASSLAMDTQYF
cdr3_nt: TGCGCCAGCAGCTTGGCTATGGATACGCAGTATTTT

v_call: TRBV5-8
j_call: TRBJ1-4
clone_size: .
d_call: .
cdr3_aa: CASSSRRFEVSTNEKLFF
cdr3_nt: TGTGCCAGCAGCTCCCGAAGGTTCGAAGTTTCAACTAATGAAAAACTGTTTTTT

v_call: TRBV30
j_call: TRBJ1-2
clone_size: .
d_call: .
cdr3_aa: CAWSVPRLGYGYTF
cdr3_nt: TGTGCCTGGAGTGTACCCCGATTAGGCTATGGCTACACCTTC

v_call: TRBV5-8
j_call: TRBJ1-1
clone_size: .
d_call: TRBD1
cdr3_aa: CASSRITYTTGMNTEAFF
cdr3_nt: TGTGCCAGCAGCCGGATAACCTATACGACAGGGATGAACACTGAAGCTTTCTTT

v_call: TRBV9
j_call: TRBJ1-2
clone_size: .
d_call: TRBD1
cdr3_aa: CASSNTGTGRTNYGYTF
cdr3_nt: TGTGCCAGCAGCAACACCGGGACAGGGAGGACTAACTATGGCTACACCTTC

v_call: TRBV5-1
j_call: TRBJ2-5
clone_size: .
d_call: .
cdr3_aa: CASSPRALDQETQYF
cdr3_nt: TGCGCCAGCAGCCCCCGGGCCCTAGACCAAGAGACCCAGTACTTC

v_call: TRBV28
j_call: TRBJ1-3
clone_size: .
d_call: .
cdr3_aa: CASSLSGYLSGNTIYF
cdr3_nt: TGTGCCAGCAGTTTATCGGGGTACCTCTCTGGAAACACCATATATTTT

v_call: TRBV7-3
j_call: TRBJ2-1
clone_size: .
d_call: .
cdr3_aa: CASRPTPGTGNNEQFF
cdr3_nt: TGTGCCAGCAGACCAACCCCCGGGACTGGAAACAATGAGCAGTTCTTC

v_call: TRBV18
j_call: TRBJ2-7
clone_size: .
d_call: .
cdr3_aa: CASSLKGYEQYF
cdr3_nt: TGTGCCAGCTCACTTAAGGGTTACGAGCAGTACTTC

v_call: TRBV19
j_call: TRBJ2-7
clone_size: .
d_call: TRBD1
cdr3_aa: CASSPRTGIYEQYF
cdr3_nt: TGTGCCAGTAGTCCGAGGACAGGGATCTACGAGCAGTACTTC

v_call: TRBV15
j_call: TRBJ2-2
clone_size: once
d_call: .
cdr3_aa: CATSKVIYGAATGELFF
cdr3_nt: TGTGCCACCAGCAAAGTTATATACGGGGCGGCCACCGGGGAGCTGTTTTTT

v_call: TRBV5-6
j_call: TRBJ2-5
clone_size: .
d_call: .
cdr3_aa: CASSLAGWETQYF
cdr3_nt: TGTGCCAGCAGCTTGGCTGGGTGGGAGACCCAGTACTTC

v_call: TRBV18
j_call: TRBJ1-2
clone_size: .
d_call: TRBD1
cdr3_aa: CASSPTGGIGYGYTF
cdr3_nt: TGTGCCAGCTCACCGACAGGGGGCATCGGCTATGGCTACACCTTC

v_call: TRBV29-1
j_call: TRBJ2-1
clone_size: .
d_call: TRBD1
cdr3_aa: CSHRDRVYNEQFF
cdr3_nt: TGCAGCCACCGGGACAGGGTCTACAATGAGCAGTTCTTC

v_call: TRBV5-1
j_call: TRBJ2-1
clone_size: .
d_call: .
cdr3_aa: CASTAGGRDNEQFF
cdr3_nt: TGCGCCAGCACCGCTGGGGGGAGAGACAATGAGCAGTTCTTC

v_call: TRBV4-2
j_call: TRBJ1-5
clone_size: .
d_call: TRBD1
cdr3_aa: CASSPEQGMSNQPQHF
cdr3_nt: TGTGCCAGCAGCCCCGAACAGGGGATGAGCAATCAGCCCCAGCATTTT

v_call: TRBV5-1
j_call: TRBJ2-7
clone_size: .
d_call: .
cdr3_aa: CASSLWVKAGSSYEQYF
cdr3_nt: TGCGCCAGCAGCTTGTGGGTAAAGGCAGGGTCATCCTACGAGCAGTACTTC

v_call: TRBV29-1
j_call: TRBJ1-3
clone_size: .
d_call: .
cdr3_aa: CSVDGTSSGNTIYF
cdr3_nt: TGCAGCGTTGACGGTACCTCCTCTGGAAACACCATATATTTT

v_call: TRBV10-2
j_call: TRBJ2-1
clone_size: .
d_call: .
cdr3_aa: CASSESSIAEQFF
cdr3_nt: TGCGCCAGCAGTGAGTCAAGTATTGCTGAGCAGTTCTTC

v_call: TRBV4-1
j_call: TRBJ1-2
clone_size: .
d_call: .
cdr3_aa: CASSQEGAGMRGGYTF
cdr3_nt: TGCGCCAGCAGCCAAGAAGGGGCAGGGATGAGAGGTGGCTACACCTTC

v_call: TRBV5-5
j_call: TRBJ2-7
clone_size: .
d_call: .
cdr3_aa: CASSFRGGLYEQYF
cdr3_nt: TGTGCCAGCAGCTTCAGGGGAGGGCTATACGAGCAGTACTTC

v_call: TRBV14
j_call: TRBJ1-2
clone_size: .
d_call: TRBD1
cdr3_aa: CASSPGQRYGYTF
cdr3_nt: TGTGCCAGCAGCCCGGGACAGCGCTATGGCTACACCTTC

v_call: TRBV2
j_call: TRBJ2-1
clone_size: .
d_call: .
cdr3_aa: CASRSGLGGVGEQFF
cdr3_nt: TGTGCCAGCAGGTCCGGGTTGGGCGGTGTGGGTGAGCAGTTCTTC

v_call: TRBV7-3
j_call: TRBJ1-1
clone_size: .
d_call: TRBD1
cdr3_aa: CASSPTGTGRTEAFF
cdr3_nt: TGTGCCAGCAGCCCAACCGGGACAGGAAGGACTGAAGCTTTCTTT

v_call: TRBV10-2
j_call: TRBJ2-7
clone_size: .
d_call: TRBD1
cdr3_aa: CASRVQGIGEQYF
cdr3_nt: TGCGCCAGCAGAGTACAGGGGATCGGCGAGCAGTACTTC

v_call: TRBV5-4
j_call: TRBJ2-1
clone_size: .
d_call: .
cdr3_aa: CASSTTGEQFF
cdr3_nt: TGTGCCAGCAGCACCACGGGTGAGCAGTTCTTC

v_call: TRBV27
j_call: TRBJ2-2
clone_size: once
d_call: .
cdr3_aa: CASSFGGTYGELFF
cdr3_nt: TGTGCCAGCAGTTTCGGCGGGACTTACGGGGAGCTGTTTTTT

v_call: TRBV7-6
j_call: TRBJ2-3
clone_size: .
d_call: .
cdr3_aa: CASTPTWQHQGNTQYF
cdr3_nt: TGTGCCAGCACCCCGACGTGGCAGCACCAAGGGAATACGCAGTATTTT

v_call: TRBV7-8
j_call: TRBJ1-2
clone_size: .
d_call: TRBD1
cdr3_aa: CASRSGRGLTSLSTEESGYTF
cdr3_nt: TGTGCCAGCAGATCGGGCAGGGGGCTAACTAGTTTAAGTACGGAAGAAAGTGGCTACACCTTC

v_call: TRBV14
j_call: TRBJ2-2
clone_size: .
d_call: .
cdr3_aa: CASRTTKGANTGELFF
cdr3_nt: TGTGCCAGCAGGACGACCAAGGGGGCGAACACCGGGGAGCTGTTTTTT

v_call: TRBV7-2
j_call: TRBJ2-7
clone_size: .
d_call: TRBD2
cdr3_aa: CASSLVWAGGPSYEQYF
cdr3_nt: TGTGCCAGCAGCTTAGTTTGGGCGGGAGGGCCATCCTACGAGCAGTACTTC

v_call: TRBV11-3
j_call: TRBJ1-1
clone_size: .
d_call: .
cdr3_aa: CASTSRVIAEAFF
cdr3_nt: TGTGCCAGCACCTCCCGGGTCATCGCTGAAGCTTTCTTT

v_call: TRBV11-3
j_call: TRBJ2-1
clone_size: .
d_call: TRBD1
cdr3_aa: CASSPRQGARYNEQFF
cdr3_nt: TGTGCCAGCAGCCCACGCCAGGGGGCGCGATACAATGAGCAGTTCTTC